This TCR beta chain was sequenced during a study of cytomegalovirus exposure and HLA in healthy donors. Whole-study context: Within the Caucasian-associated ancestry cluster were roughly 82% of the approximately 400 genotyped donors.

Researchers ran the PCR with 60 Vbeta and 13 Jbeta primers. Clones were sequenced by immunoSEQ multiplex PCR, and TCRdb holds only the in-frame ones, with some missing. The sample totals over 200,000 clones. Remarks on this clone: Its antigen is still unknown.

Study-level findings and limits: CMV antigen specificity of a few CMV-associated chains was confirmed in vitro. For most TCR sequences rarity was the rule, although some public TCRs occurred in many donors. In a later analysis, parvovirus B19, influenza, CMV and Epstein-Barr virus appeared linked to several top co-occurrence clusters.

After removal of 0 bases from V and 8 bases from J, the junction contained 12 bases not matched to a gene. The CDR3 runs 17 residues. Germline CDR1 reads LNHNV; CDR2 reads YYDKDF (reference sequence). The source is a woman aged 25-40 years in good health and CMV-seropositive. This chain links TRBV15 with TRBJ1-4, with TRBD1 identical over 7 bases. Source material: PBMCs. The CDR3 loop is CATSRDLVGQGDEKLFF. The CDR3 coding sequence is TGTGCCACCAGCAGAGATCTGGTTGGGCAGGGGGACGAAAAACTGTTTTTT.